A single T cell receptor beta chain is shown here with its context. What it binds is unknown. The germline V and J ends were trimmed by 0 bases and 4 bases, with 14 bases remaining between them. Germline CDR1 SGHRS, CDR2 YFSETQ. The CDR3 consists of 16 residues. This specimen comes from a study of T cell repertoires in cytomegalovirus infection. Study as a whole: Shared public TCR beta signatures pointed to both CMV infection and a matching HLA type.

TCRdb ran MiXCR on the reads and lists one entry per CDR3 protein. This table has about 450,000 distinct CDR3 sequences, approximately 31% appearing once. Study-level findings and limits: The cumulative frequency of public TCR beta families distinguished individuals who carried CMV together with the relevant HLA.

The receptor comes from a human donor in good health (CMV status not recorded). Some clones in this sample may be carry-over from other donors' samples. Sequenced input: PBMCs. The rearrangement uses TRBV5-1 and TRBJ1-3; D is ambiguous. DNA for the CDR3: TGCGCCAGCAGCTTGGAAGTCGGCTCGAGGGGAAACACCATATATTTT. Its protein product is CASSLEVGSRGNTIYF.